The present TCR beta chain was sequenced within a study of lymphopenia after photon versus proton radiotherapy. Findings of the study overall: Authors raise, but do not show, better survival with proton therapy.

About this clone itself: Its antigen is not identified.

TCRdb's table, derived via immunoSEQ multiplex PCR, lists solely in-frame clones and lacks some. The sample contains 29,000 or so clones, 87% of which appear only once. The CDR3 runs to 14 residues. Trimming cost V 5 bases and J 5 bases, with 15 bases left between them. Germline V lookup: CDR1 SGHVS, CDR2 FNYEAQ. The chain joins TRBV7-6 to TRBJ2-5; D might be TRBD2 (6 bases). This sample comprised peripheral blood, obtained from a patient treated with proton-based radiotherapy. The source is a woman aged 60 to 75 with cholangiocarcinoma. Some clones in this sample may be carry-over from other donors' samples. Here the CDR3 reads CASSTGTAAETQYF. The CDR3, as DNA: TGTGCCAGCAGCACCGGGACTGCGGCCGAGACCCAGTACTTC.